These 30 T cell receptor beta chains were all obtained from the same sample, sequenced in a study of T-cell memory formation after mild COVID-19. TCRdb re-called the 5' RACE reads with MiXCR, one entry per CDR3 protein. The sample includes roughly 450,000 distinct CDR3 sequences, 15% to 20% seen only once; the top ten take 9% to 15%. Sequenced sample: PBMCs or a T cell subset sorted from them (not recorded which). The source is an adult woman who had mild COVID-19 (a few samples of this study predate the infection). Cell type and time point are not known.

J is TRBJ2-7 and V is TRBV7-6; D gene unclear. V lost 1 base and J 3 bases, leaving 10 bases between the germline ends. The CDR3 runs 14 residues. The V gene's germline CDR1 is SGHVS and CDR2 FNYEAQ. For the CDR3, the DNA is TGTGCCAGCAGCTTAGTTGACGGTTTCTACGAGCAGTACTTC. This sequence encodes CASSLVDGFYEQYF.

In its sample, this clonotype was seen a few times. V usage is TRBV4-1 and J usage is TRBJ2-5, with D perhaps matching TRBD2 (6 bases). V lost 4 bases to trimming and J lost 4 bases, with 13 bases between them. The germline gives CDR1 MGHRA, CDR2 YSYEKL. The CDR3 totals 14 residues. The DNA of the CDR3 is TGCGCCAGCAGCCCCGGTGGGGGAGGAGAGACCCAGTACTTC. Its protein product is CASSPGGGGETQYF.

This clonotype has just a few counts. The chain is built from TRBV19 and TRBJ2-5; a weak D match, TRBD2 (7 bases). V shed 3 bases and J shed 5 bases, with 16 bases lying between them. The CDR3 spans 15 residues. Germline loops: CDR1 LNHDA, CDR2 SQIVND (reference sequence). The CDR3 DNA reads TGTGCCAGTAGTATTGACGGGGGGCCTCGGGAGACCCAGTACTTC. Its translation is CASSIDGGPRETQYF.

The chain couples TRBV6-2 or TRBV6-3 to TRBJ2-3; 14 bases are a match to TRBD2. Germline values: CDR1 MNHEY, CDR2 SVGEGT. The CDR3 contains 17 residues. The V and J ends lost 4 bases and 6 bases, in that order; junction bases with no gene match: 9. CDR3 sequence (DNA): TGTGCCAGCAGTTTGGGACTAGCGGGAGAATCGTCTGATACGCAGTATTTT. It encodes CASSLGLAGESSDTQYF.

This clonotype was found many times. J is TRBJ2-1 and V is TRBV6-5; 8 nucleotides match TRBD2. The germline V gene has CDR1 MNHEY and CDR2 SVGAGI. The CDR3 runs 18 residues. Trimming removed 0 bases from V and 6 bases from J; junction bases left unmatched: 13. The CDR3 reads CASSYSNPGTRGGNEQFF. DNA for the CDR3: TGTGCCAGCAGTTACTCGAATCCCGGGACTAGAGGGGGCAATGAGCAGTTCTTC.

The CDR3 is CAIRPGLGSTDTQYF. The CDR3 region has the DNA TGTGCCATCAGACCGGGACTAGGCAGCACAGATACGCAGTATTTT. The chain carries TRBV10-3 and TRBJ2-3; 8 bases are a match to TRBD2. Germline V gene sequence: CDR1 ENHRY, CDR2 SYGVKD. With V trimmed by 6 bases and J by 0 bases, 5 bases remained unmatched. This CDR3 spans 15 amino acids.

The chain recombines TRBV11-2 with TRBJ2-2; 11 nucleotides line up with TRBD2. The CDR3 has 19 amino acids. Germline CDR1 SGHAT, CDR2 FQNNGV. The V gene end was trimmed by 3 bases and the J gene end by 1 base; junction bases not matched to a gene: 10. This CDR3 is CASSFFSSGLAGNTGELFF. The CDR3, as DNA: TGTGCCAGCAGCTTTTTCAGTAGTGGACTAGCGGGGAACACCGGGGAGCTGTTTTTT.

V and J are TRBV19 and TRBJ2-7; D could derive from TRBD1 or TRBD2 (5 bases each). The germline gives CDR1 LNHDA, CDR2 SQIVND (reference sequence). The CDR3 is 15 amino acids. Trimming removed 3 bases at V and 3 bases at J, with 15 bases between. This CDR3 is CASSIGSGTYYEQYF. The CDR3 nucleotides are TGTGCCAGTAGTATCGGGTCAGGGACCTACTACGAGCAGTACTTC.

About this clonotype: The CDR3 carries no conserved terminal phenylalanine or tryptophan, so it likely arises from a read error. The chain has TRBV30 and TRBJ2-2, with no clear D. Per the germline V gene, CDR1 is GTSNPN and CDR2 is SVGIG (reference sequence). CDR3 length equals 10 residues. Deletions cut 4 bases from V and 3 bases from J, with 0 bases between. The CDR3 spells CAWNTGELFL. For the CDR3, the DNA is TGTGCCTGGAACACCGGGGAGCTGTTTTTG.

This clonotype was picked up many times. The chain carries TRBV3-1 and TRBJ1-4; TRBD1 is a possible D gene (5 bases). CDR3 size: 16 residues. V gave up 4 bases and J gave up 5 bases, with 17 bases separating them. Per germline, CDR1 LGHDT and CDR2 YNNKEL (reference sequence). CDR3 sequence (DNA): TGTGCCAGCAGCCCGCAAACTACGGGGCGAAATGAAAAACTGTTTTTT. Translating gives CASSPQTTGRNEKLFF.

This clonotype was recorded a few times. V and J are TRBV5-1 and TRBJ1-1; 8 bases line up with TRBD1. V shed 5 bases and J 4 bases; nucleotides not matched to a gene: 7. This CDR3 spans 14 amino acids. CDR1 SGHRS and CDR2 YFSETQ come from the germline V gene. The CDR3 protein is CASRILTGGTEAFF. In nucleotides, the CDR3 is TGCGCCAGCAGAATATTAACAGGGGGCACTGAAGCTTTCTTT.

A single count supports this clonotype. The V and J genes are TRBV30 and TRBJ2-1; possible D gene TRBD2, 6 bases. This CDR3 comprises 14 residues. The ends were cut back, 7 bases at V and 4 bases at J, with 17 bases in the middle. Germline CDR1 GTSNPN, CDR2 SVGIG (reference sequence). The CDR3 region is CAYSGLPLYNEQFF. The CDR3 DNA is TGTGCCTATTCGGGACTCCCGCTTTACAATGAGCAGTTCTTC.

In this sample, this clonotype turned up many times. The gene calls are TRBV9 and TRBJ1-6; D unresolved. Per germline, CDR1 SGDLS and CDR2 YYNGEE. The CDR3 has 16 residues. V was trimmed by 0 bases and J by 5 bases, leaving 12 bases between them. The CDR3 DNA reads as TGTGCCAGCAGCGTAGGAGGAATCAGGAATAATTCACCCCTCCACTTT. Translated, it gives CASSVGGIRNNSPLHF. The full variable domain, with the rest looked up from reference TRBV9 and TRBJ1-6, is DSGVTQTPKHLITATGQRVTLRCSPRSGDLSVYWYQQSLDQGLQFLIQYYNGEERAKGNILERFSAQQFPDLHSELNLSSLELGDSALYFCASSVGGIRNNSPLHFGNGTRLTVT.

The chain joins TRBV15 to TRBJ2-7, with D possibly matching TRBD2 (5 bases). Trimming left V 3 bases short and J 5 bases short, with 8 bases between. The CDR3 is 12 residues long. The germline V gene has CDR1 LNHNV and CDR2 YYDKDF (reference sequence). The CDR3 loop reads CATSRTGNEQYF. The CDR3 coding sequence is TGTGCCACCAGCAGGACCGGGAACGAGCAGTACTTC.

This clonotype has more than one count but fewer than ten. The DNA of the CDR3 is TGTGCCAGCAGCACAAGACTAGCCGGCACCGGGGAGCTGTTTTTT. Protein product: CASSTRLAGTGELFF. V and J are TRBV5-6 and TRBJ2-2; 7 nucleotides align to TRBD2. In germline, CDR1 is SGHDT, CDR2 YYEEEE. V trimming: 4 bases; J trimming: 4 bases; junction bases outside the gene matches: 7. The CDR3 has 15 residues.

This clonotype was observed a few times. The rearrangement links TRBV27 to TRBJ1-5; 7 nucleotides line up with TRBD1. The CDR3 extends over 15 amino acids. The germline CDR1 and CDR2 sequences are MNHEY and SMNVEV (reference sequence). J was trimmed by 7 bases and V by 3 bases; bases with no gene match: 9. The CDR3 sequence is CASSFRQGPEQPQHF. CDR3 DNA sequence: TGTGCCAGCAGTTTTAGACAGGGCCCGGAACAGCCCCAGCATTTT.

The V call is TRBV12-3 or TRBV12-4, the J call TRBJ2-7; TRBD2 aligns across 11 bases. The CDR3 is 15 residues long. V gave up 6 bases and J gave up 2 bases; unmatched junction bases: 6. The CDR3 loop reads CASRPIAGGTYEQYF. As DNA, the CDR3 is TGTGCCAGCAGACCGATAGCGGGAGGGACCTACGAGCAGTACTTC.

This clonotype was recorded only once. The V and J genes are TRBV9 and TRBJ2-3; 7 nucleotides align to TRBD1. The ends lost 0 bases at V and 4 bases at J; junction bases unmatched: 5. CDR1 is SGDLS, CDR2 YYNGEE, per germline. CDR3 length equals 15 residues. CDR3 sequence: CASSVGTGASDTQYF. The CDR3 bases are TGTGCCAGCAGCGTAGGCACAGGGGCCTCAGATACGCAGTATTTT.

This clonotype was seen only a few times. This chain uses TRBV6-1 with TRBJ2-7; D is uncertain. The CDR3 has 14 residues. The germline gives CDR1 MNHNS, CDR2 SASEGT. Trimming stripped 5 bases from V and 6 bases from J, with 17 bases between. CDR3 nucleotides: TGTGCCAGCAGTTTTCTTACGGAGTCTTTCGAGCAGTACTTC. Protein sequence: CASSFLTESFEQYF.

This clonotype has only a few counts. The chain carries TRBV12-3 or TRBV12-4 and TRBJ2-7, with D perhaps matching TRBD1 (6 bases). CDR3 length: 14 residues. V lost 6 bases, J lost 6 bases, and 18 bases lay in between. The CDR3 protein is CASRRSGTPVEQYF. The CDR3 nucleotides read TGTGCCAGCAGGCGTTCCGGGACACCTGTCGAGCAGTACTTC.

This clonotype was counted at least ten times. The chain couples TRBV20-1 to TRBJ1-1; possible D gene TRBD1, 6 bases. Trimming pared 0 bases from V and 3 bases from J, leaving 11 bases between. This CDR3 region has 14 residues. In germline, CDR1 is DFQATT, CDR2 SNEGSKA (reference sequence). The CDR3 is CSARDGGRDTEAFF. For the CDR3, the DNA is TGCAGTGCTAGAGATGGGGGCCGCGACACTGAAGCTTTCTTT.

This clonotype was seen repeatedly, ten times or more. V gene TRBV5-1 combines with J gene TRBJ2-5, with D perhaps matching TRBD1 (6 bases). This CDR3 has 15 residues. Germline V CDR1 and CDR2: SGHRS, YFSETQ. V lost 2 bases and J lost 1, with 12 bases in between. The CDR3 reads CASSLQQGSQETQYF. CDR3 bases: TGCGCCAGCAGCTTACAACAGGGATCCCAAGAGACCCAGTACTTC.

This chain links TRBV27 with TRBJ2-1; no reliable D call. Germline CDR1 is MNHEY and CDR2 is SMNVEV (reference sequence). CDR3 length equals 16 residues. Trimming stripped 2 bases from V and 3 bases from J, with 14 bases between. CDR3 DNA sequence: TGTGCCAGCAGTTTAGTCGTGGGGTCCCTCTACAATGAGCAGTTCTTC. Translation: CASSLVVGSLYNEQFF.

The chain recombines TRBV29-1 with TRBJ2-1; D perhaps matches TRBD2 (5 bases). The ends were cut back, 5 bases at V and 4 bases at J, with 9 bases in the middle. The germline V gene encodes CDR1 SQVTM and CDR2 ANQGSEA. This CDR3 has 12 residues. CDR3 bases: TGCAGCGTTAGCGGTGGATACAATGAGCAGTTCTTC. Residues: CSVSGGYNEQFF.

This clonotype was picked up a small number of times. This chain connects TRBV5-6 to TRBJ1-2; D remains ambiguous. The V end lost 4 bases, the J end lost 4 bases, and 17 bases lay between the germline ends. Germline CDR1 SGHDT, CDR2 YYEEEE. CDR3 length equals 15 residues. CDR3 loop: CASSPTLRQGYGYTF. The CDR3 nucleotides read TGTGCCAGCAGCCCGACCCTCCGACAAGGCTATGGCTACACCTTC.

V gene TRBV5-1 combines with J gene TRBJ2-5; TRBD2 is a possible D gene (6 bases). V lost 2 bases to trimming and J lost 4 bases, with 12 bases between them. Germline-derived CDR1 and CDR2 are SGHRS and YFSETQ. The CDR3 sequence is 14 residues long. For the CDR3, the DNA is TGCGCCAGCAGCTTACGCGGGGAGATAGAGACCCAGTACTTC. Amino acids: CASSLRGEIETQYF.

The CDR3 coding sequence is TGTGCCAGCAGTGAAAGATTCACAGATACGCAGTATTTT. This gives the protein CASSERFTDTQYF. The chain links TRBV25-1 to TRBJ2-3, with no clear D. The CDR3 runs to 13 residues. Germline loops: CDR1 MGHDK, CDR2 SYGVNS. V lost 2 bases to trimming and J lost 2 bases, with 5 bases between them. The variable domain in full, completed from reference TRBV25-1 and TRBJ2-3, reads EADIYQTPRYLVIGTGKKITLECSQTMGHDKMYWYQQDPGMELHLIHYSYGVNSTEKGDLSSESTVSRIRTEHFPLTLESARPSHTSQYLCASSERFTDTQYFGPGTRLTVL.

This sequence joins TRBV4-3 and TRBJ2-2; D gene unclear. In germline, CDR1 is LGHNA, CDR2 YSLEER. This CDR3 region has 17 residues. V was shortened by 0 bases and J by 0 bases, with 11 bases between the two germline ends. CDR3: CASSQEIVSSNTGELFF. The CDR3 DNA is TGCGCCAGCAGCCAAGAGATCGTGAGCTCGAACACCGGGGAGCTGTTTTTT.

In this sample, this clonotype turned up a few times. J is TRBJ2-3 and V is TRBV7-2; a weak D match, TRBD2 (5 bases). CDR1 is SGHTA and CDR2 is FQGNSA in the germline V gene. Trimming removed 0 bases at V and 1 base at J, with 5 bases between. This CDR3 is 14 amino acids long. The CDR3 nucleotides are TGTGCCAGCAGCTTAGCGCGGGGCACAGATACGCAGTATTTT. Its translation: CASSLARGTDTQYF.

Only a few counts were recorded for this clonotype. This chain joins TRBV7-3 and TRBJ2-3; possibly TRBD2 for D (5 bases). V gave up 5 bases and J gave up 0 bases, with 18 bases separating them. CDR1 is SGHTA, CDR2 FQGTGA, per germline. The CDR3 spans 17 residues. The CDR3 loop reads CASSASYGVTSTDTQYF. The CDR3 nucleotides read TGTGCCAGCAGCGCCTCTTACGGGGTGACTAGCACAGATACGCAGTATTTT. Combining the CDR3 with reference TRBV7-3 and TRBJ2-3 gives the whole variable domain GAGVSQTPSNKVTEKGKYVELRCDPISGHTALYWYRQSLGQGPEFLIYFQGTGAADDSGLPNDRFFAVRPEGSVSTLKIQRTERGDSAVYLCASSASYGVTSTDTQYFGPGTRLTVL.